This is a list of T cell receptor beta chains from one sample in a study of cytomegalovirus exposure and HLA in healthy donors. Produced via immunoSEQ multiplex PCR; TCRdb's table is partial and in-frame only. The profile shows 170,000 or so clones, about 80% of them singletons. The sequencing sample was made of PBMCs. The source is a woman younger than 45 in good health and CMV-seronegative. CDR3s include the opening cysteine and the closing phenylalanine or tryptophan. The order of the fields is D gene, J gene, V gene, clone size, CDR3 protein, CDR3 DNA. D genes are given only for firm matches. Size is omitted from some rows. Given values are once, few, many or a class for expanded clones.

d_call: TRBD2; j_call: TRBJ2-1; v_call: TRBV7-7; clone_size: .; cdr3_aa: CASSVGTSGANEQFF; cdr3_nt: TGTGCCAGCAGCGTAGGGACTAGCGGGGCCAATGAGCAGTTCTTC
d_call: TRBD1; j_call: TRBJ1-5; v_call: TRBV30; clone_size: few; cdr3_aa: CAWSPPKYPGQPYYSNQPQHF; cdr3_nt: TGTGCCTGGAGTCCCCCTAAATATCCGGGACAGCCTTACTATAGCAATCAGCCCCAGCATTTT
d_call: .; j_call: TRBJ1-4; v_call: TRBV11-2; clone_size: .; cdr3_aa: CASSLDGAGRGKEKLFF; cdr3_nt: TGTGCCAGCAGCTTAGATGGCGCAGGACGGGGGAAGGAAAAACTGTTTTTT
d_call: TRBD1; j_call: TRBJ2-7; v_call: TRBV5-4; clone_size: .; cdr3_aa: CASSLGTGSQGQYF; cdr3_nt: TGTGCCAGCAGCTTGGGGACAGGGTCCCAGGGGCAGTACTTC
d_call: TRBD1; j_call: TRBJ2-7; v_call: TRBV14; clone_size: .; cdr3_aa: CASSLRTGGLHEQYF; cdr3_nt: TGTGCCAGCAGCCTTCGGACAGGGGGCCTTCACGAGCAGTACTTC
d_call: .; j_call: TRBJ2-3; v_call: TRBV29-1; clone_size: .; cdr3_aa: CSVGATDTQYF; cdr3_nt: TGCAGCGTGGGGGCTACAGATACGCAGTATTTT
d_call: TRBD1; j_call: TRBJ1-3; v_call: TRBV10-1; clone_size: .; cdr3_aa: CASSMGQGAGNTIYF; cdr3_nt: TGCGCCAGCAGTATGGGACAGGGCGCTGGAAACACCATATATTTT
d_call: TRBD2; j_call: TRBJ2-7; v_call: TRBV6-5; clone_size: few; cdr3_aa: CASSYWREGYEQYF; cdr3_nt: TGTGCCAGCAGTTACTGGCGGGAGGGGTACGAGCAGTACTTC
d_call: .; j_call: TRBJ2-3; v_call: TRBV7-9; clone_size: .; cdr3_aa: CSSRSFTDTQYF; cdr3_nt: TGTTCCAGCAGATCCTTCACAGATACGCAGTATTTT
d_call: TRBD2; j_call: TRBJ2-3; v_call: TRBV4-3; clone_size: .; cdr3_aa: CASSQDPGGPVYSADTQYF; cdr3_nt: TGCGCCAGCAGCCAAGATCCGGGAGGGCCAGTCTATTCGGCAGATACGCAGTATTTT
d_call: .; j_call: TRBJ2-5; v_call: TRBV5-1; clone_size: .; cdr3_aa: CASTRAGIPQETQYF; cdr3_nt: TGCGCCAGCACTCGAGCCGGGATTCCCCAAGAGACCCAGTACTTC
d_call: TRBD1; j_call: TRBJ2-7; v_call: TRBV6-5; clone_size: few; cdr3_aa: CASSYTRDRNHEQYF; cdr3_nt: TGTGCCAGCAGTTACACAAGGGACAGGAACCACGAGCAGTACTTC
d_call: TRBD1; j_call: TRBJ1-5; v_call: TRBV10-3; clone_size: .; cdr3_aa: CASGPTGFNQPQHF; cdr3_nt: TGTGCCAGTGGTCCGACAGGGTTCAATCAGCCCCAGCATTTT
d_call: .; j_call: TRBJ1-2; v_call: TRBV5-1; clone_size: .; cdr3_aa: CASSLNWGPYGYTF; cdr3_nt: TGCGCCAGCAGCTTGAACTGGGGCCCCTATGGCTACACCTTC
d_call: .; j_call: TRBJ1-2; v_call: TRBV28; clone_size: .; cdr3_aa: CASSRDRIYGYTF; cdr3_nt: TGTGCCAGCAGCCGAGACAGAATCTATGGCTACACCTTC
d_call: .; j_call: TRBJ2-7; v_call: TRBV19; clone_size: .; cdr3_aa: CASSPGAGQTYEQYF; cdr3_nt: TGTGCCAGTAGCCCCGGCGCAGGGCAAACCTACGAGCAGTACTTC
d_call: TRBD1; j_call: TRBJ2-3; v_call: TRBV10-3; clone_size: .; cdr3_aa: CAIRDSENTDTQYF; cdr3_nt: TGTGCCATTAGGGACAGCGAAAACACAGATACGCAGTATTTT
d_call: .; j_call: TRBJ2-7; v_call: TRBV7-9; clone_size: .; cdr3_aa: CSSSLAPTVTYEQYF; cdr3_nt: TGTTCCAGCAGCTTAGCCCCGACAGTGACCTACGAGCAGTACTTC
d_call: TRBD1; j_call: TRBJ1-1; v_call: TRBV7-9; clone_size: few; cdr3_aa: CAAYRGTEAFF; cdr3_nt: TGTGCCGCGTACAGGGGGACTGAAGCTTTCTTT
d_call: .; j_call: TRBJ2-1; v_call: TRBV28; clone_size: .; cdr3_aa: CASSLLSRSGYNEQFF; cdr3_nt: TGTGCCAGCAGTTTATTATCTAGAAGCGGGTACAATGAGCAGTTCTTC
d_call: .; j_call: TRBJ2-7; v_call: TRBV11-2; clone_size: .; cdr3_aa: CASSSSYEQYF; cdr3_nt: TGTGCCAGCAGCTCCAGCTACGAGCAGTACTTC
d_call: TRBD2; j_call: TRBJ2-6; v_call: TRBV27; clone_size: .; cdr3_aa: CASSSGLAGESSGANGLTF; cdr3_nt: TGTGCCAGCAGTTCCGGACTAGCGGGAGAGAGCTCTGGGGCCAACGGCCTGACTTTC
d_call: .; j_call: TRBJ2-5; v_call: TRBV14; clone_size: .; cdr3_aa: CASSQDLRYLNPETQYF; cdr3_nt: TGTGCCAGCAGCCAAGATCTCAGGTATCTGAATCCGGAGACCCAGTACTTC
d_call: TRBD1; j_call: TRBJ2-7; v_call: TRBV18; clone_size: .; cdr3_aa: CASSPFPSGTGVGEQYF; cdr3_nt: TGTGCCAGCTCACCATTCCCTTCCGGGACAGGGGTGGGCGAGCAGTACTTC
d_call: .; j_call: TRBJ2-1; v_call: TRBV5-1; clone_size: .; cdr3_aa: CASSIGTPDNEQFF; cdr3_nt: TGCGCCAGCAGCATCGGGACTCCTGACAATGAGCAGTTCTTC
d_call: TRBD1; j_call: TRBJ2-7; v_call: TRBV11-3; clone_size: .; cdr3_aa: CASSHEGTGAFNEQYF; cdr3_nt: TGTGCCAGCAGCCATGAGGGCACAGGGGCTTTCAACGAGCAGTACTTC
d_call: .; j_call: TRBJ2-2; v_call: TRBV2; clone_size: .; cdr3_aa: CASRGWLENTGELFF; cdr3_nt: TGTGCCAGCCGGGGGTGGCTAGAGAACACCGGGGAGCTGTTTTTT
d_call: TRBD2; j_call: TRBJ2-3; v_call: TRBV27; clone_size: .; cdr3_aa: CASRIAGGVDPQYF; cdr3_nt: TGTGCCAGCAGAATAGCGGGAGGTGTGGACCCGCAGTATTTT
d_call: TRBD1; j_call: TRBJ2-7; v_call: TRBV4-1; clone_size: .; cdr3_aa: CASSPIPGGAWGEQYF; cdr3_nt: TGCGCCAGCAGCCCTATTCCAGGGGGCGCTTGGGGCGAGCAGTACTTC
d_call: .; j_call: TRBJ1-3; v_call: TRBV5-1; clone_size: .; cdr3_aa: CASSLERGSGNTIYF; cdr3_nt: TGCGCCAGCAGCTTGGAGCGGGGTTCTGGAAACACCATATATTTT
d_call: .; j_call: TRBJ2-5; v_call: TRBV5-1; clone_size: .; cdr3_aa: CASSPTGFQETQYF; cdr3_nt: TGCGCCAGCAGCCCAACAGGGTTCCAAGAGACCCAGTACTTC